The T cell receptor (beta chain) described here comes from a study of T-cell reconstitution after alpha-beta-depleted transplantation in children. Unique molecular identifiers were incorporated into the prepared TCRbeta library. TCRdb processed the PCR reads anew with MiXCR; each CDR3 protein has one entry. The profile shows about 610,000 distinct CDR3 sequences, 8% to 11% of them singletons. The source is a human donor who donated a stem cell graft to a child with acute myeloid leukemia. This specimen consisted of PBMCs from the stem cell graft donor, obtained from the stem cell graft.

The CDR3 here is CASSRRMGGEGEAFF. The CDR3 DNA reads as TGTGCCAGCAGCCGGCGGATGGGGGGAGAGGGTGAGGCTTTCTTT. This chain links TRBV3-1 with TRBJ1-1; tentatively, D is TRBD1 (5 bases). The CDR3 spans 15 residues. CDR1 and CDR2 (germline): LGHDT, YNNKEL (reference sequence). V was trimmed by 4 bases and J by 11 bases, leaving 23 bases between them.